The source of this T cell receptor (beta chain) is a study of radiotherapy plus CTLA-4 blockade in lung cancer. Study information: Among patients, roughly 17% showed objective responses, and approximately 31% had disease control.

Study results and caveats: In blood, after radiotherapy plus ipilimumab, tumor-derived TCR clones expanded. The authors reported that early blood T cell clone dynamics, with interferon-beta, best predicted response.

TCRdb's copy holds only in-frame clones and misses some; the assay was immunoSEQ multiplex PCR. The data contain about 77,000 clones, roughly 69% of them singletons. With ipilimumab providing CTLA-4 blockade, focal radiation was administered to patients who had chemo-refractory metastatic non-small-cell lung cancer. This clone was seen once. Its antigen remains unknown. The V and J ends lost 4 bases and 2 bases, in that order; junction bases with no gene match: 8. Per the germline V gene, CDR1 is SGDLS and CDR2 is YYNGEE. The CDR3 is 16 amino acids. This chain joins TRBV9 and TRBJ2-7; TRBD2 aligns across 11 bases. The clonotype was recovered from a human donor with non-small cell lung cancer whose response to radiotherapy plus ipilimumab could not be evaluated. Source: peripheral blood, taken from a patient treated with radiotherapy plus ipilimumab. The CDR3 DNA sequence: TGTGCCAGCAGCCCCACTAGCGGGGGCTGGACCTACGAGCAGTACTTC. Its protein is CASSPTSGGWTYEQYF. The full variable domain, with the rest looked up from reference TRBV9 and TRBJ2-7, is DSGVTQTPKHLITATGQRVTLRCSPRSGDLSVYWYQQSLDQGLQFLIQYYNGEERAKGNILERFSAQQFPDLHSELNLSSLELGDSALYFCASSPTSGGWTYEQYFGPGTRLTVT.